This T cell receptor (beta chain) was captured in a study of early T cells in non-severe SARS-CoV-2 infection. In the study overall: Sequenced bulk RNA came from whole blood that was unsorted, and chains were unpaired.

About this clonotype: The antigen remains unidentified.

Findings and caveats of the study: Anti-spike CD8 specificities were favored by VDJdb matching, whose results missed private and CD4 specificities.

Researchers tagged individual cDNA molecules with unique molecular identifiers. Via MiXCR, TCRdb re-called the 5' RACE reads, giving one row per CDR3 protein. The sample consists of about 64,000 distinct CDR3 sequences, around 20% of them appearing once. The sequence derives from an adult who was a healthcare worker with PCR-confirmed SARS-CoV-2 infection or an uninfected control (not recorded which). The material sequenced was whole blood, taken at baseline.

CDR3 nucleotide sequence: TGTGCCAGTAGTATAGGATGGTCCGGGACTAGCTCCTACAATGAGCAGTTCTTC. Translation: CASSIGWSGTSSYNEQFF. The chain links TRBV19 to TRBJ2-1, with TRBD2 matching 8 bases. Germline V gene data show CDR1 as LNHDA and CDR2 as SQIVND (reference sequence). This CDR3 comprises 18 residues. V trimming: 1 base; J trimming: 0 bases; junction bases outside the gene matches: 8. The full variable domain, with the rest looked up from reference TRBV19 and TRBJ2-1, is DGGITQSPKYLFRKEGQNVTLSCEQNLNHDAMYWYRQDPGQGLRLIYYSQIVNDFQKGDIAEGYSVSREKKESFPLTVTSAQKNPTAFYLCASSIGWSGTSSYNEQFFGPGTRLTVL.